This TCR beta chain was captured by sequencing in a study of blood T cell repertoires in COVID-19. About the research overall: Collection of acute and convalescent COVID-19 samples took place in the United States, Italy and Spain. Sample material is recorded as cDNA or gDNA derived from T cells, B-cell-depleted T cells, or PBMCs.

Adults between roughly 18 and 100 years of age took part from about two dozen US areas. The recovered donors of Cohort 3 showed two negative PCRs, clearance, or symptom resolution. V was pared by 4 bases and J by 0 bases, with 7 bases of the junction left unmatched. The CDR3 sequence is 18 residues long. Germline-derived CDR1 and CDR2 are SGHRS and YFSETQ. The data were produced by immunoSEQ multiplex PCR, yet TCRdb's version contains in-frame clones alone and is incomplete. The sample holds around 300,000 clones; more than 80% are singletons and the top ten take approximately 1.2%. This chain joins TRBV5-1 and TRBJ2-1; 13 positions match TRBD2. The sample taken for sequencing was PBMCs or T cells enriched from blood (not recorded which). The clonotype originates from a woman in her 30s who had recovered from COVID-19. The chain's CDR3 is CASSMGLAGRASYNEQFF. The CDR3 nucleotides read TGCGCCAGCAGCATGGGACTAGCGGGACGGGCCTCCTACAATGAGCAGTTCTTC. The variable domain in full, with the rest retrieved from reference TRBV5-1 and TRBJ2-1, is KAGVTQTPRYLIKTRGQQVTLSCSPISGHRSVSWYQQTPGQGLQFLFEYFSETQRNKGNFPGRFSGRQFSNSRSEMNVSTLELGDSALYLCASSMGLAGRASYNEQFFGPGTRLTVL.